This T cell receptor beta chain derives from a study of Graves' ophthalmopathy and Graves' hyperthyroidism. The wider study: Peripheral blood was gathered at first diagnosis, ahead of any treatment whatsoever.

This clonotype was counted at least ten times. Amplification of the TCR beta CDR3 regions used RNA transcripts (as template). The first round was an RT-PCR with HTBI primers, and the second round was a multiplex PCR. MiXCR was run by TCRdb on the multiplex PCR reads, yielding one entry per CDR3 protein. The sample yields 660,000 or so distinct CDR3 sequences, over 40% seen once. The sequence was obtained from an adult man with Graves' ophthalmopathy. Sequencing used peripheral blood.

The CDR3 DNA is TGTGCCAGCAGCGCGTTGGACAGGGCGAGTTATGGCTACACCTTC. It translates to CASSALDRASYGYTF. The chain has TRBV5-6 and TRBJ1-2; TRBD1 agrees at 8 bases. The CDR3 length is 15 residues. Unmatched junction bases numbered 10, after V lost 4 bases and J lost 5 bases. Per germline, CDR1 SGHDT and CDR2 YYEEEE.